This TCR beta chain was identified during a study of control samples from healthy donors and cancer patients. CDR1 and CDR2 (germline): SGDLS, YYNGEE. With 6 bases removed from V and 4 bases from J, the gap between germline ends came to 16 bases. This CDR3 contains 14 residues. Sequencing was performed with immunoSEQ multiplex PCR; in TCRdb, only in-frame clones are kept and a portion is missing. Of about 78,000 clones listed, 85% to 90% are singletons. V gene TRBV9 combines with J gene TRBJ1-2; D possibly corresponds to TRBD1 (5 bases). Sequenced: blood. The sequence was collected from a woman aged 60-75 years in good health. CDR3 sequence (DNA): TGTGCCAGCACTATAGGGACCGCTTCCTATGGCTACACCTTC. Amino acid sequence: CASTIGTASYGYTF.